Presented here are 9 T cell receptor beta chains from one specimen sequenced in a study of CD8 T cells in ankylosing spondylitis. The study's findings and limits: In ankylosing spondylitis blood, a motif of several highly homologous TCR beta variants appeared characteristic.

These TCRs' antigens remain unknown. TCRdb fed the 5' RACE reads into MiXCR, producing one record per CDR3 protein. The table shows about 390,000 distinct CDR3 sequences, with more than 20% occurring only once. Material for sequencing was blood, either unsorted or a sorted T cell fraction (not recorded which). These receptors were obtained from a male donor with ankylosing spondylitis.

The chain employs TRBV24-1 and TRBJ2-3; 9 nucleotides line up with TRBD2. The CDR3 runs to 16 residues. Trimming cost V 2 bases and J 2 bases; bases outside gene matches: 4. From germline, CDR1 is KGHDR and CDR2 SFDVKD. In nucleotides, the CDR3 is TGTGCCACCAGTGATTCCTCTAGCGGGAACACAGATACGCAGTATTTT. This translates into CATSDSSSGNTDTQYF.

In its sample, this clonotype was seen a few times. The chain carries TRBV20-1 and TRBJ2-3; D gene uncertain. V shed 1 base and J shed 4 bases, with 9 bases lying between them. This CDR3 contains 13 residues. Per the germline V gene, CDR1 is DFQATT and CDR2 is SNEGSKA (reference sequence). In DNA form, the CDR3 reads TGCAGTGCTAGAGTGCCAGTCTCAGATACGCAGTATTTT. Translation: CSARVPVSDTQYF.

The rearrangement links TRBV5-1 to TRBJ2-7; 8 bases map to TRBD1. In germline, CDR1 is SGHRS, CDR2 YFSETQ. The V and J ends lost 4 bases and 5 bases, in that order; junction bases with no gene match: 8. This CDR3 is 14 amino acids long. CDR3 nucleotides: TGCGCCAGCAGCCCCCGGACAGGGCTGAACGAGCAGTACTTC. Translation: CASSPRTGLNEQYF.

The chain has TRBV19 and TRBJ2-4, with D perhaps TRBD1 (6 bases). The germline V gene encodes CDR1 LNHDA and CDR2 SQIVND (reference sequence). The CDR3 is 15 residues long. V lost 6 bases and J lost 5, with 17 bases in between. The CDR3 bases are TGTGCCAGTAGCCGGGACATCTACGGACAAAACATTCAGTACTTC. This sequence encodes CASSRDIYGQNIQYF.

Turning to this clonotype: The junction departs from the called germline gene at one end, perhaps through a read error. The chain joins TRBV6-5 to TRBJ2-5; D perhaps matches TRBD1 (6 bases). CDR3 size: 16 residues. In germline, CDR1 is MNHEY, CDR2 SVGAGI. The CDR3 here is CASSYTIRGLGETQHF. CDR3 in DNA: TGTGCCAGCAGTTATACGATCAGGGGTCTGGGGGAGACCCAGCACTTC.

The chain has TRBV12-3 or TRBV12-4 and TRBJ2-1; a possible D gene is TRBD2 (6 bases). Deletions cut 6 bases from V and 0 bases from J, with 18 bases between. The CDR3 spans 17 residues. CDR3 region: CASRPHVGRSSYNEQFF. As DNA, the CDR3 is TGTGCCAGCAGACCCCACGTGGGGAGGAGCTCCTACAATGAGCAGTTCTTC.

The chain couples TRBV9 to TRBJ2-5; 8 bases match TRBD1. The CDR3 covers 17 residues. Trimming at V came to 0 bases and at J to 0 bases, leaving 7 bases not matched to a gene. Germline V gene data show CDR1 as SGDLS and CDR2 as YYNGEE. CDR3 coding DNA: TGTGCCAGCAGCGTAGGGATCAGGGGGCCGTACCAAGAGACCCAGTACTTC. Its protein product is CASSVGIRGPYQETQYF.

The chain links TRBV18 to TRBJ1-2; 9 nucleotides agree with TRBD1. J was trimmed by 4 bases and V by 2 bases; bases with no gene match: 5. The germline V gene has CDR1 KGHSH and CDR2 LQKENI. The CDR3 is made up of 15 amino acids. The CDR3 nucleotides read TGTGCCAGCTCACCAAGGGACAGGGCTGGCTATGGCTACACCTTC. It translates to CASSPRDRAGYGYTF.

This clonotype appeared a few times. The V and J genes are TRBV20-1 and TRBJ1-2; a possible D gene is TRBD1 (6 bases). Germline assignment: CDR1 DFQATT and CDR2 SNEGSKA (reference sequence). Trimming shortened V by 6 bases and J by 8 bases, and 16 bases separated the two germline ends. This CDR3 is 12 amino acids long. CDR3 in DNA: TGCAGTGCCATTAGGGGGGTTGGCGGCTACACCTTC. Amino acids: CSAIRGVGGYTF.